Listed below are T cell receptor beta chains from one sample, sequenced in a study of blood T cell repertoires in COVID-19. Data came from immunoSEQ multiplex PCR; TCRdb stores just in-frame clones and leaves some out. The sample yields under 400,000 clones, around 89% seen once. Material: peripheral blood. These TCRs come from a man younger than 30 with active or convalescent COVID-19. Each CDR3 is given with its conserved first and last residue. Each record gives: CDR3 protein, CDR3 DNA, D gene, V gene, J gene, clone size. The D gene is left open where the match is weak. Clone size is shown for a subset of rows, as once, few, many or a class of expanded clone.

CDR3 protein: CASSFILAGGTYEQYF; CDR3 DNA: TGTGCCAGCAGTTTCATACTAGCGGGGGGTACCTACGAGCAGTACTTC; D gene: TRBD2; V gene: TRBV27; J gene: TRBJ2-7; clone size: few
CDR3 protein: CASSPRQNMNTEAFF; CDR3 DNA: TGTGCCAGCAGCCCCAGGCAGAACATGAACACTGAAGCTTTCTTT; D gene: NA; V gene: TRBV7-2; J gene: TRBJ1-1; clone size: NA
CDR3 protein: CASSFGQGRNQPQHF; CDR3 DNA: TGTGCCAGCAGCTTCGGACAGGGGCGCAATCAGCCCCAGCATTTT; D gene: TRBD1; V gene: TRBV7-2; J gene: TRBJ1-5; clone size: once
CDR3 protein: CASSKQNRVRDNEQFF; CDR3 DNA: TGTGCCAGCAGCAAACAGAACAGGGTTAGGGATAATGAGCAGTTCTTC; D gene: NA; V gene: TRBV21-1; J gene: TRBJ2-1; clone size: NA
CDR3 protein: CASRRGFTNEKLFF; CDR3 DNA: TGCGCCAGCCGCAGGGGATTTACTAATGAAAAACTGTTTTTT; D gene: NA; V gene: TRBV5-1; J gene: TRBJ1-4; clone size: NA
CDR3 protein: CSVVPAGGAEQYF; CDR3 DNA: TGCAGCGTTGTCCCAGCGGGGGGCGCCGAGCAGTACTTC; D gene: TRBD2; V gene: TRBV29-1; J gene: TRBJ2-7; clone size: NA
CDR3 protein: CASSPGLAETYEQYF; CDR3 DNA: TGTGCCAGCTCACCGGGGCTAGCGGAAACCTACGAGCAGTACTTC; D gene: TRBD2; V gene: TRBV18; J gene: TRBJ2-7; clone size: NA
CDR3 protein: CASSFSRVVETQYF; CDR3 DNA: TGTGCCAGCAGTTTCTCCAGGGTCGTTGAGACCCAGTACTTC; D gene: NA; V gene: TRBV28; J gene: TRBJ2-5; clone size: NA
CDR3 protein: CASSDNSYGYTF; CDR3 DNA: TGTGCCAGCAGTGATAACAGCTATGGCTACACCTTC; D gene: NA; V gene: TRBV6-2/TRBV6-3; J gene: TRBJ1-2; clone size: NA
CDR3 protein: CASSQVTSEQFF; CDR3 DNA: TGTGCCAGCAGCCAAGTCACTAGTGAGCAGTTCTTC; D gene: NA; V gene: TRBV3-1/TRBV3-2; J gene: TRBJ2-1; clone size: once
CDR3 protein: CASSQRGQGETEAFF; CDR3 DNA: TGTGCCAGCAGCCAGAGAGGCCAGGGTGAGACTGAAGCTTTCTTT; D gene: NA; V gene: TRBV16; J gene: TRBJ1-1; clone size: NA
CDR3 protein: CASSLYHQETQYF; CDR3 DNA: TGTGCCAGCAGCTTATATCACCAAGAGACCCAGTACTTC; D gene: NA; V gene: TRBV7-9; J gene: TRBJ2-5; clone size: NA
CDR3 protein: CASSPGLETQYF; CDR3 DNA: TGTGCCAGCAGCCCGGGACTGGAGACCCAGTACTTC; D gene: NA; V gene: TRBV7-2; J gene: TRBJ2-5; clone size: NA
CDR3 protein: CASSFPGHTDTQYF; CDR3 DNA: TGTGCCAGCAGCTTCCCCGGTCACACAGATACGCAGTATTTT; D gene: NA; V gene: TRBV11-2; J gene: TRBJ2-3; clone size: NA
CDR3 protein: CASSSFDRVVYGYTF; CDR3 DNA: TGTGCCAGCAGCTCCTTCGACAGGGTTGTCTATGGCTACACCTTC; D gene: TRBD1; V gene: TRBV5-6; J gene: TRBJ1-2; clone size: few
CDR3 protein: CASALGQGGSQPQHF; CDR3 DNA: TGTGCCAGTGCCCTCGGACAGGGGGGATCTCAGCCCCAGCATTTT; D gene: TRBD1; V gene: TRBV19; J gene: TRBJ1-5; clone size: NA
CDR3 protein: CSVLTETTYEQYF; CDR3 DNA: TGCAGCGTCCTGACTGAAACGACCTACGAGCAGTACTTC; D gene: NA; V gene: TRBV29-1; J gene: TRBJ2-7; clone size: NA
CDR3 protein: CASSQSGTGAVFSSYNEQFF; CDR3 DNA: TGCGCCAGCAGCCAATCCGGGACAGGGGCGGTTTTCAGCTCCTACAATGAGCAGTTCTTC; D gene: TRBD1; V gene: TRBV4-3; J gene: TRBJ2-1; clone size: NA
CDR3 protein: CASSPSGRSYNEQFF; CDR3 DNA: TGTGCCAGCTCACCATCCGGGAGATCCTACAATGAGCAGTTCTTC; D gene: NA; V gene: TRBV18; J gene: TRBJ2-1; clone size: NA
CDR3 protein: CASRQNRGYGYTF; CDR3 DNA: TGTGCCAGCAGGCAGAACAGGGGCTATGGCTACACCTTC; D gene: TRBD1; V gene: TRBV12-3/TRBV12-4; J gene: TRBJ1-2; clone size: NA
CDR3 protein: CASSAYRVTNTEAFF; CDR3 DNA: TGTGCCAGCAGTGCATACAGGGTTACGAACACTGAAGCTTTCTTT; D gene: NA; V gene: TRBV25-1; J gene: TRBJ1-1; clone size: NA
CDR3 protein: CASNTGANTEAFF; CDR3 DNA: TGTGCCAGTAATACAGGGGCGAACACTGAAGCTTTCTTT; D gene: TRBD1; V gene: TRBV19; J gene: TRBJ1-1; clone size: NA
CDR3 protein: CASSPGLAGNTGELFF; CDR3 DNA: TGTGCCAGCTCACCAGGGCTAGCGGGAAACACCGGGGAGCTGTTTTTT; D gene: TRBD2; V gene: TRBV18; J gene: TRBJ2-2; clone size: NA
CDR3 protein: CASSAPDRVYEQYF; CDR3 DNA: TGTGCCAGCAGCGCCCCGGACAGGGTCTACGAGCAGTACTTC; D gene: TRBD1; V gene: TRBV9; J gene: TRBJ2-7; clone size: NA
CDR3 protein: CASSSESSYNSPLHF; CDR3 DNA: TGTGCCAGCAGCTCAGAAAGCTCCTATAATTCACCCCTCCACTTT; D gene: NA; V gene: TRBV7-2; J gene: TRBJ1-6; clone size: NA
CDR3 protein: CASSQRQENSPLHF; CDR3 DNA: TGTGCCAGCAGCCAGCGACAGGAAAATTCACCCCTCCACTTT; D gene: NA; V gene: TRBV3-1/TRBV3-2; J gene: TRBJ1-6; clone size: NA
CDR3 protein: CASSVVGQALYSNQPQHF; CDR3 DNA: TGTGCCAGCAGCGTAGTGGGACAGGCCCTTTATAGCAATCAGCCCCAGCATTTT; D gene: TRBD1; V gene: TRBV9; J gene: TRBJ1-5; clone size: NA
CDR3 protein: CASSLNGGAIDEQFF; CDR3 DNA: TGCGCCAGCAGCTTGAACGGGGGGGCCATCGATGAGCAGTTCTTC; D gene: TRBD2; V gene: TRBV5-1; J gene: TRBJ2-1; clone size: NA
CDR3 protein: CATSKDGMDTGELFF; CDR3 DNA: TGTGCCACCAGCAAGGACGGGATGGACACCGGGGAGCTGTTTTTT; D gene: NA; V gene: TRBV15; J gene: TRBJ2-2; clone size: NA
CDR3 protein: CASSAVGPGFHNEQFF; CDR3 DNA: TGCGCCAGCAGTGCCGTCGGGCCAGGGTTCCACAATGAGCAGTTCTTC; D gene: NA; V gene: TRBV10-2; J gene: TRBJ2-1; clone size: NA
CDR3 protein: CASSYMGQGSNQPQHF; CDR3 DNA: TGTGCCAGCAGTTACATGGGACAGGGGAGCAATCAGCCCCAGCATTTT; D gene: TRBD1; V gene: TRBV6-5; J gene: TRBJ1-5; clone size: few
CDR3 protein: CASSSGQAGNTEAFF; CDR3 DNA: TGTGCCAGTAGTTCGGGACAGGCCGGGAACACTGAAGCTTTCTTT; D gene: TRBD1; V gene: TRBV19; J gene: TRBJ1-1; clone size: NA
CDR3 protein: CASSLAGGTNYGYTF; CDR3 DNA: TGTGCCAGCAGCTTAGCCGGGGGGACCAACTATGGCTACACCTTC; D gene: NA; V gene: TRBV7-8; J gene: TRBJ1-2; clone size: NA
CDR3 protein: CASSLDVGLTDTQYF; CDR3 DNA: TGCGCCAGCAGCTTGGACGTCGGACTAACAGATACGCAGTATTTT; D gene: NA; V gene: TRBV5-1; J gene: TRBJ2-3; clone size: once
CDR3 protein: CSVPTTGNNQPQHF; CDR3 DNA: TGCAGCGTACCAACGACAGGGAACAATCAGCCCCAGCATTTT; D gene: TRBD1; V gene: TRBV29-1; J gene: TRBJ1-5; clone size: once
CDR3 protein: CASSLGSNTGELFF; CDR3 DNA: TGTGCCAGCTCTCTAGGATCTAACACCGGGGAGCTGTTTTTT; D gene: NA; V gene: TRBV18; J gene: TRBJ2-2; clone size: NA
CDR3 protein: CASSFRDRVIGGYTF; CDR3 DNA: TGTGCCAGTAGTTTCCGGGACAGGGTGATTGGGGGCTACACCTTC; D gene: TRBD1; V gene: TRBV19; J gene: TRBJ1-2; clone size: once
CDR3 protein: CSVDGQGLNTEAFF; CDR3 DNA: TGCAGCGTGGATGGACAGGGTCTGAACACTGAAGCTTTCTTT; D gene: TRBD1; V gene: TRBV29-1; J gene: TRBJ1-1; clone size: NA
CDR3 protein: CASRWGGEQPQHF; CDR3 DNA: TGCGCCAGCAGATGGGGGGGCGAGCAGCCCCAGCATTTT; D gene: NA; V gene: TRBV4-3; J gene: TRBJ1-5; clone size: NA
CDR3 protein: CASSEDRSSYNEQFF; CDR3 DNA: TGTGCCAGCAGTGAAGACAGGTCATCCTACAATGAGCAGTTCTTC; D gene: NA; V gene: TRBV2; J gene: TRBJ2-1; clone size: NA
CDR3 protein: CASSLRAGNTIYF; CDR3 DNA: TGTGCCAGCAGTTTACGAGCTGGAAACACCATATATTTT; D gene: NA; V gene: TRBV27; J gene: TRBJ1-3; clone size: NA
CDR3 protein: CASSLSAGETQYF; CDR3 DNA: TGTGCCAGCAGTTTATCTGCAGGGGAGACCCAGTACTTC; D gene: NA; V gene: TRBV27; J gene: TRBJ2-5; clone size: NA
CDR3 protein: CASNPSGPGAFF; CDR3 DNA: TGTGCCAGTAATCCGTCAGGGCCAGGAGCTTTCTTT; D gene: NA; V gene: TRBV19; J gene: TRBJ1-1; clone size: NA
CDR3 protein: CASRRGGQGDIQYF; CDR3 DNA: TGTGCCAGCAGGCGGGGGGGACAGGGGGACATTCAGTACTTC; D gene: TRBD1; V gene: TRBV3-1/TRBV3-2; J gene: TRBJ2-4; clone size: NA
CDR3 protein: CASSGTSGGTDTQYF; CDR3 DNA: TGTGCCAGCAGTGGGACTAGCGGGGGCACAGATACGCAGTATTTT; D gene: TRBD2; V gene: TRBV6-4; J gene: TRBJ2-3; clone size: many